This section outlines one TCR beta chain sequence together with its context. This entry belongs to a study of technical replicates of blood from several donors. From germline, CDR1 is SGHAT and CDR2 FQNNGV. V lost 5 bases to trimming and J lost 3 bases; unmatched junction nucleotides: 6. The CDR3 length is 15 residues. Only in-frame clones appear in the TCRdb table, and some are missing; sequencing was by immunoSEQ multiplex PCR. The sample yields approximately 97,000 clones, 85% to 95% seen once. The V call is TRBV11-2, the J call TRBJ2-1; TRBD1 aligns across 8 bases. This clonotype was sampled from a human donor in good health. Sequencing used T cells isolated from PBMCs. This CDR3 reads CASSRPGQVYNEQFF. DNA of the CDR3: TGTGCCAGCAGCCGCCCGGGACAGGTCTACAATGAGCAGTTCTTC.